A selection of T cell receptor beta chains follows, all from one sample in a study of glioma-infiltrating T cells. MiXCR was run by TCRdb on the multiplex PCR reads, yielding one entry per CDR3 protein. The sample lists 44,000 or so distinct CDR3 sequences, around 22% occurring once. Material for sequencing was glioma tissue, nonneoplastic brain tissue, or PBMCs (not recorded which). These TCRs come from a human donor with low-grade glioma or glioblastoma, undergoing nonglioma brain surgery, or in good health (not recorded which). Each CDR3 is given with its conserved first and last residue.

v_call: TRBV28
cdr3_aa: CASSLTGTGAFF

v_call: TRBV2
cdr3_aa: CASSPWADTQYF

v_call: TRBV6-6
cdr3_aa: CASSYSPVNTEAFF

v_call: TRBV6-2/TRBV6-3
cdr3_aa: CSLIYSSTGYNSGYTF

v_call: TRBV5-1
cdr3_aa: CASSLSTLGDTEAFF

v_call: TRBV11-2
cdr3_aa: CASKRRLNTGELFF

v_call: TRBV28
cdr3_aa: CASSTRQVGPEAGTEAFF

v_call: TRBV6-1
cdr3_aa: CASSEGGSGGIPPTDTQYF

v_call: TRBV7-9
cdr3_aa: CASSGVGGLDTEAFF

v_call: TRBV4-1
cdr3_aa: CASSQTGIPPMDEQYF

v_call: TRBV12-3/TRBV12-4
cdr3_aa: CASSLFPGEQYF

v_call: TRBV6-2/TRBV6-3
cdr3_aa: CASSHPKDAYPSEAFF

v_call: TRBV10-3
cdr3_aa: CAIRAGTSGADTQYF

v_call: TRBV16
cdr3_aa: CASSQSVDYEQYF

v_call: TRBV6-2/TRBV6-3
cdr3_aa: CAGTKTSGNNEQFF

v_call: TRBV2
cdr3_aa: CASSTTGQGNYTF

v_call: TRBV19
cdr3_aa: CASSKDTDTQYF

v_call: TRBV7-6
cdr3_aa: CASSLRFRGLSDTQYF

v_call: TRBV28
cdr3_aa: CATPNQPQHF

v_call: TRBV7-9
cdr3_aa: CASSLTVAGDTQYF

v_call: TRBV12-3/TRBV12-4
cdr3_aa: CASSFRGFNSPLHF

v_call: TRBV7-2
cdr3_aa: CASGMSQGLRSGANVLTF

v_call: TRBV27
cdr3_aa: CASSLSAPDNQPQHF

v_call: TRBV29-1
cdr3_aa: CSVEDSDFNEQFF

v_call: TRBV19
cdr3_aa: CASSIEGRRDGYTF

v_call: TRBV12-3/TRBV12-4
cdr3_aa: CASSSGLAGNNEQFF

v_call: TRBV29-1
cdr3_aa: CSVAQGRDEQYF

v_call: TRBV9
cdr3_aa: CASSARDSPVDTQYF

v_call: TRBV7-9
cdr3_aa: CASSLGSGYTF

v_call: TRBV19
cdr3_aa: CASSMWRDSPDTQYF

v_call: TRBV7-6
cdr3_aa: CASSLPIRDAGGSQYF

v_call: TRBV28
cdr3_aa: CAVTGQQETQYF

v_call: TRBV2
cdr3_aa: CACEDRGKLFF

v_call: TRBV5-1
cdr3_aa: CASNRDRGDEQYF

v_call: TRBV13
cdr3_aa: CASSLGAGSLNTEAFF

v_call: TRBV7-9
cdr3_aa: CASSLTGNEQYF

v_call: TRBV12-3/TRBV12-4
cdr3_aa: CASSGGREGHYNEQFF

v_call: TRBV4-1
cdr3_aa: CASSQPPQGYGNTIYF

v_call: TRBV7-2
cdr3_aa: CASVLDATLGSEQYF

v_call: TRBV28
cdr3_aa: CASRTQDLSGNTIYF

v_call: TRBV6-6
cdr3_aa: CASSYLQNNEQFF

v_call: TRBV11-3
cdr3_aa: CASSIDSDTTAFF

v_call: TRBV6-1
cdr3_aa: CASKSEPLNTEAFF

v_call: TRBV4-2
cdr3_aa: CASSQELAGTEAFF